What follows are 21 T cell receptor beta chains derived from one specimen sequenced in a study of blood T cell repertoires in COVID-19. Clones were read by immunoSEQ multiplex PCR, and TCRdb kept only the in-frame ones, dropping some. The table includes about 140,000 clones, just under 85% detected once. The sample consisted of PBMCs or T cells enriched from blood (not recorded which). These receptors originate from a woman between 50 and 59 years old with acute COVID-19.

The V and J genes are TRBV5-4 and TRBJ1-6, with D unclear. This CDR3 is built from 14 residues. V lost 4 bases and J lost 8, with 13 bases in between. Germline V gives CDR1 SGHNT, CDR2 YYREEE (reference sequence). The CDR3 is CASSLDTADSPLHF. The DNA of the CDR3 is TGTGCCAGCAGCCTCGATACGGCGGATTCACCCCTCCACTTT.

The rearrangement uses TRBV2 and TRBJ1-2; perhaps TRBD1 as D (5 bases). Germline CDR1 is SNHLY and CDR2 is FYNNEI. The CDR3 is made up of 15 amino acids. V lost 6 bases and J lost 7, with 21 bases in between. CDR3 sequence (DNA): TGTGCCAGCAGGATGACCGCCGGGGGGATTGGTGGCTACACCTTC. Protein: CASRMTAGGIGGYTF.

The rearrangement joins TRBV10-3 to TRBJ1-5; TRBD1 agrees at 9 bases. This CDR3 spans 18 amino acids. Germline CDR1 and CDR2: ENHRY and SYGVKD. Trimming cost V 5 bases and J 0 bases; bases outside gene matches: 11. The chain's CDR3 is CAISKGQGNSYSNQPQHF. The CDR3 DNA follows: TGTGCCATCAGTAAGGGACAGGGAAACTCTTATAGCAATCAGCCCCAGCATTTT.

The chain uses TRBV2 and TRBJ2-1; 8 bases are shared with TRBD2. CDR1 is SNHLY, CDR2 FYNNEI, per germline. The CDR3 runs 15 residues. The ends lost 6 bases at V and 3 bases at J; junction bases unmatched: 7. CDR3 bases: TGTGCCAGCAGGCAAACTAGCGGATACTACAATGAGCAGTTCTTC. Translated: CASRQTSGYYNEQFF.

The gene calls are TRBV11-2 and TRBJ1-2; no clear D gene. CDR1 and CDR2 from the germline V gene are SGHAT and FQNNGV. Trimming removed 5 bases from V and 7 bases from J, with 11 bases in between. This CDR3 region has 12 residues. CDR3 amino acids: CASSPDFGGYTF. CDR3 in DNA: TGTGCCAGCAGCCCCGACTTCGGTGGCTACACCTTC. Full variable domain (rest looked up from reference TRBV11-2 and TRBJ1-2): EAGVAQSPRYKIIEKRQSVAFWCNPISGHATLYWYQQILGQGPKLLIQFQNNGVVDDSQLPKDRFSAERLKGVDSTLKIQPAKLEDSAVYLCASSPDFGGYTFGSGTRLTVV.

The rearrangement uses TRBV6-1 and TRBJ1-2, with 7 bases aligning to TRBD1. J lost 5 bases, V lost 4 bases, and 7 bases had no gene match. There are 14 residues in the CDR3. CDR1 is MNHNS and CDR2 is SASEGT in the germline V gene. The CDR3, as DNA: TGTGCCAGCAGTGCGGAGACAGGGAGGTATGGCTACACCTTC. Protein sequence: CASSAETGRYGYTF.

The chain uses TRBV10-1 and TRBJ2-3; 9 bases fit TRBD1. J lost 6 bases, V lost 2 bases, and 6 bases had no gene match. Germline CDR1 is WNHNN and CDR2 is SYGVQD (reference sequence). The CDR3 contains 15 residues. The chain's CDR3 is CASSEGTGLADTQYF. As DNA, the CDR3 is TGCGCCAGCAGTGAGGGGACAGGGTTGGCGGATACGCAGTATTTT.

This chain joins TRBV6-5 and TRBJ1-1, with 10 bases that match TRBD1. Germline V gene data show CDR1 as MNHEY and CDR2 as SVGAGI. The CDR3 loop spans 14 amino acids. V trimming: 6 bases; J trimming: 7 bases; junction bases outside the gene matches: 8. CDR3 region: CASSPDRGLFEAFF. CDR3 DNA: TGTGCCAGCAGCCCAGACAGGGGGCTTTTTGAAGCTTTCTTT.

The chain employs TRBV7-8 and TRBJ1-5; perhaps TRBD1 as D (5 bases). Germline V gives CDR1 SGHVS, CDR2 FQNEAQ. The CDR3 is made up of 16 amino acids. The V and J ends lost 7 bases and 2 bases respectively, with 18 bases between them. This chain's CDR3 is CASNEVRGLGNQPQHF. The CDR3 coding sequence is TGTGCCAGCAACGAAGTTAGGGGTCTGGGCAATCAGCCCCAGCATTTT.

This clone is a singleton in its sample. This chain connects TRBV6-7 to TRBJ1-6; a weak D match, TRBD1 (6 bases). TRBV6-7 falls under the ORF class, with uncertain function. The CDR3 runs 14 residues. The germline V and J ends were trimmed by 5 bases and 6 bases, with 11 bases remaining between them. CDR3 DNA sequence: TGTGCCAGCAGTGCCGGGACATCTAATTCACCCCTCCACTTT. Its translation is CASSAGTSNSPLHF.

The rearrangement uses TRBV9 and TRBJ2-3; TRBD2 aligns across 10 bases. The V gene end was trimmed by 4 bases and the J gene end by 4 bases; junction bases not matched to a gene: 9. This CDR3 comprises 16 residues. CDR1 and CDR2 from the germline V gene are SGDLS and YYNGEE. CDR3 DNA sequence: TGTGCCAGCAGCCGGCGTAGAGCGGGAGGGTCAGATACGCAGTATTTT. It is translated as CASSRRRAGGSDTQYF.

The chain is built from TRBV6-4 and TRBJ2-3; 10 positions agree with TRBD2. This CDR3 has 16 residues. Trimming cost V 5 bases and J 4 bases; bases outside gene matches: 9. Germline CDR1 reads MRHNA; CDR2 reads SNTAGT. The CDR3 loop reads CASSPSSGGTADTQYF. The CDR3 bases are TGTGCCAGCAGTCCGTCTAGCGGGGGAACGGCAGATACGCAGTATTTT.

The chain's CDR3 is CASSLANYNEQFF. The CDR3 DNA reads as TGTGCCAGCAGCTTGGCCAATTACAATGAGCAGTTCTTC. The chain links TRBV5-4 to TRBJ2-1; D gene ambiguous. This CDR3 has 13 amino acids. Trimming took 0 bases from V and 4 from J, leaving 5 bases between them. Germline CDR1 SGHNT, CDR2 YYREEE (reference sequence).

The chain recombines TRBV5-1 with TRBJ2-3; unclear D gene. The CDR3 sequence is 17 residues long. The germline gives CDR1 SGHRS, CDR2 YFSETQ. Between the trimmed V and J ends, which lost 4 bases and 0 bases, there was a span of 18 bases. The CDR3 protein is CASSRLPVSRSTDTQYF. Written as DNA, the CDR3 is TGCGCCAGCAGCCGGCTACCAGTCTCGCGGAGCACAGATACGCAGTATTTT. Drawing the rest from reference TRBV5-1 and TRBJ2-3, the complete variable domain is KAGVTQTPRYLIKTRGQQVTLSCSPISGHRSVSWYQQTPGQGLQFLFEYFSETQRNKGNFPGRFSGRQFSNSRSEMNVSTLELGDSALYLCASSRLPVSRSTDTQYFGPGTRLTVL.

This clone was found a few times. The V gene is TRBV30, the J gene TRBJ1-1; no clear D gene. The V gene's germline CDR1 is GTSNPN and CDR2 SVGIG (reference sequence). The CDR3 sequence is 11 residues long. With 2 bases removed from V and 7 bases from J, the gap between germline ends came to 8 bases. The CDR3 is CAWSPSLEAFF. CDR3 nucleotides: TGTGCCTGGAGTCCCAGTCTTGAAGCTTTCTTT.

The chain couples TRBV4-1 to TRBJ2-1; maybe TRBD2 (6 bases). The germline V gene encodes CDR1 MGHRA and CDR2 YSYEKL. The V end was cut by 7 bases, the J end by 7 bases, with 20 bases between. This CDR3 has 15 residues. The CDR3 protein is CASNLAAGPLNEQFF. The CDR3 bases are TGCGCCAGCAACCTTGCCGCGGGGCCCCTAAATGAGCAGTTCTTC.

This clone was found once. This rearrangement joins TRBV11-3 to TRBJ2-2; D gene unclear. V was shortened by 5 bases and J by 0 bases, with 4 bases between the two germline ends. The CDR3 covers 13 residues. Germline CDR1 SGHNT, CDR2 YENEEA. DNA for the CDR3: TGTGCCAGCAGCCGTACGAACACCGGGGAGCTGTTTTTT. Residues: CASSRTNTGELFF.

This clone was seen only once. The chain carries TRBV6-2 or TRBV6-3 and TRBJ1-2; the match to TRBD1 covers 7 bases. J was trimmed by 4 bases and V by 5 bases; bases with no gene match: 10. Germline lookup yields CDR1 MNHEY and CDR2 SVGEGT. CDR3 length equals 15 residues. Written as DNA, the CDR3 is TGTGCCAGCAGTAAACCGGGACAGAAGAGCTATGGCTACACCTTC. This codes for CASSKPGQKSYGYTF.

The chain couples TRBV10-3 to TRBJ2-5, with a possible D match to TRBD1 (5 bases). The V gene lost 5 bases and the J gene lost 5 bases, with 21 bases spanning the gap. The CDR3 extends over 16 amino acids. The germline gives CDR1 ENHRY, CDR2 SYGVKD. The CDR3 bases are TGTGCCATCAGTAGCCGCGACAGTCCCCTCGCGGAGACCCAGTACTTC. Amino acids: CAISSRDSPLAETQYF.

The rearrangement links TRBV10-3 to TRBJ1-5, with TRBD1 matching over 8 bases. This CDR3 has 16 amino acids. The germline V gene has CDR1 ENHRY and CDR2 SYGVKD. V gave up 10 bases and J gave up 1 base; unmatched junction bases: 12. CDR3 sequence: CATTPENRGSNQPQHF. Here the CDR3 DNA reads TGTGCCACGACACCCGAGAACAGGGGGAGCAATCAGCCCCAGCATTTT.

The chain links TRBV28 to TRBJ2-5; D is perhaps TRBD1 (6 bases). Trimming stripped 5 bases from V and 2 bases from J, with 9 bases between. The CDR3 is 13 amino acids. Germline V gives CDR1 MDHEN, CDR2 SYDVKM. The CDR3 reads CASSTGSQETQYF. In DNA, the CDR3 is TGTGCCAGCAGTACAGGGTCTCAAGAGACCCAGTACTTC.